The 25 T cell receptor beta chains given below trace back to one sample, sequenced in a study of tumor and adjacent non-tumor tissue in lung cancer. No cell sorting was done before RNA was extracted from the tissue. The normal lung tissue was taken more than 3 cm from the tumor edge. A modified ARM-PCR protocol with three rounds of nested PCR amplified TCRbeta. TCRdb recomputed calls from the multiplex PCR reads with MiXCR, one row per CDR3 protein. The repertoire holds about 48,000 distinct CDR3 sequences, with roughly two thirds as singletons. The sample taken for sequencing was distant non-tumor lung tissue. These receptors came from a woman in her 70s with non-small cell lung cancer.

This clonotype showed up just once. The V gene is TRBV5-4, the J gene TRBJ2-2; D perhaps matches TRBD2 (5 bases). The length of the CDR3 is 16 residues. V dropped 4 bases and J dropped 4 bases, with 17 bases sitting between them. CDR1 SGHNT and CDR2 YYREEE come from the germline V gene (reference sequence). CDR3 region: CASSKSVGEGTGELFF. The CDR3 coding sequence is TGTGCCAGCAGCAAATCAGTGGGAGAAGGCACCGGGGAGCTGTTTTTT.

As regards this clonotype: This CDR3 fails to terminate in the conserved phenylalanine or tryptophan, so it likely reflects a read error. The DNA is left out, because the CDR3 cannot be placed on it with certainty; the CDR3 is given as TCRdb lists it. The rearrangement joins TRBV6-5 to TRBJ2-7; the table's D call, TRBD2, has no DNA check behind it. The CDR3 contains 13 residues when both ends are counted. Germline V gene data show CDR1 as MNHEY and CDR2 as SVGAGI. The CDR3: CASSTTSGYEQHY.

In this sample, this clonotype turned up a few times. One junction end does not reproduce the germline sequence, and a read error may be involved. J is TRBJ2-3 and V is TRBV5-1, with D possibly matching TRBD2 (5 bases). Per the germline V gene, CDR1 is SGHRS and CDR2 is YFSETQ. The CDR3 extends over 14 amino acids. This CDR3 reads CANSVGLLTDTQYF. In DNA, the CDR3 is TGCGCCAACAGCGTAGGACTTCTCACAGATACGCAGTATTTT.

This clonotype appeared many times. The chain recombines TRBV6-2 or TRBV6-3 with TRBJ2-7, with D tentatively TRBD1 or TRBD2 (6 bases each). The CDR3 spans 17 residues. V lost 3 bases, J lost 5 bases, and 23 bases lay in between. Looked up from germline, CDR1 is MNHEY and CDR2 is SVGEGT. The CDR3 sequence is CASSYGGGRPGSHEQYF. CDR3 coding DNA: TGTGCCAGCAGTTATGGAGGGGGGCGACCAGGGTCCCACGAGCAGTACTTC.

In regard to this clonotype: No conserved phenylalanine or tryptophan ends this CDR3, so it is likely a read error. The chain uses TRBV4-2 and TRBJ2-5; D possibly corresponds to TRBD2 (6 bases). V lost 3 bases and J 0 bases, leaving 14 bases between the germline ends. Germline assignment: CDR1 LGHNA and CDR2 YNFKEQ. The CDR3 is 16 amino acids. As DNA, the CDR3 is TGTGCCAGCAGCCAGGAAAAGGAGGGGTACCAAGAGACCCAGTACCTC. Protein product: CASSQEKEGYQETQYL.

About this clonotype: This could be a read error, since a much larger clone is one nucleotide away. The conserved phenylalanine or tryptophan normally closing the CDR3 is absent here, so this likely arose from a read error. V gene TRBV20-1 combines with J gene TRBJ2-1, with a tentative D call TRBD2 (6 bases). The CDR3 length is 14 residues. Germline CDR1 is DFQATT and CDR2 is SNEGSKA (reference sequence). V dropped 5 bases and J dropped 4 bases, with 15 bases sitting between them. Here the CDR3 reads CSAEIIGSYNEQFL. CDR3 coding DNA: TGCAGTGCTGAGATTATCGGGAGTTACAATGAGCAGTTCTTG.

This clonotype turned up a few times. The CDR3 is CASRSPGQRGNEQFF. For the CDR3, the DNA is TGTGCCAGCAGGTCCCCGGGACAGAGGGGCAATGAGCAGTTCTTC. The V gene is TRBV28, the J gene TRBJ2-1, with 7 bases that match TRBD1. The V segment lost 6 bases and the J segment 6 bases; nucleotides outside the gene matches: 11. Per germline, CDR1 MDHEN and CDR2 SYDVKM. The CDR3 has 15 residues.

To note about this clonotype: At one end, the junction sequence differs from germline, possibly due to a read error. The chain is built from TRBV7-8 and TRBJ2-1; unclear D gene. The CDR3 contains 11 residues. CDR1 and CDR2 (germline): SGHVS, FQNEAQ. CDR3 in amino acids: CVSSFDYEQFF. Here the CDR3 DNA reads TGTGTCAGCAGCTTCGATTATGAACAGTTCTTC. Full variable domain (remainder filled in from reference TRBV7-8 and TRBJ2-1): GAGVSQSPRYKVAKRGQDVALRCDPISGHVSLFWYQQALGQGPEFLTYFQNEAQLDKSGLPSDRFFAERPEGSVSTLKIQRTQQEDSAVYLCVSSFDYEQFFGPGTRLTVL.

This clonotype was seen ten or more times. V is TRBV5-1 and J is TRBJ2-7, with 13 bases identical to TRBD2. CDR1 is SGHRS and CDR2 is YFSETQ in the germline V gene. The CDR3 spans 14 residues. The junction had 4 bases not matched to a gene; V was cut back by 7 bases and J by 3 bases. In nucleotides, the CDR3 is TGCGCCAGCGCGGGGACTAGCGGGAACTACGAGCAGTACTTC. Amino acids: CASAGTSGNYEQYF.

This clonotype has just a few counts. A much bigger clone sits one base away, suggesting this may be a read error. The V and J genes are TRBV4-1 and TRBJ2-1; TRBD2 agrees at 10 bases. In germline, CDR1 is MGHRA, CDR2 YSYEKL. After removal of 7 bases from V and 5 bases from J, the junction contained 8 bases not matched to a gene. This CDR3 is 15 amino acids long. The CDR3 DNA follows: TGCGCCAGCACCATGAGCGGGAGGGGGGACAATGAGCAGTTCTTC. It yields the protein CASTMSGRGDNEQFF.

This clonotype was recorded many times. The V and J genes are TRBV7-9 and TRBJ1-4; TRBD1 might be the D (5 bases). Germline values: CDR1 SEHNR, CDR2 FQNEAQ (reference sequence). The V end was cut by 5 bases, the J end by 10 bases, with 17 bases between. The CDR3 runs 14 residues. The CDR3 region is CASSPSSTEGKLFF. The CDR3 nucleotides read TGTGCCAGCAGCCCAAGCTCGACAGAGGGAAAACTGTTTTTT.

As to this clonotype: Sequence at one end of the junction differs from germline and may be a read error. V and J are TRBV7-9 and TRBJ1-2, with D uncertain. The V gene's germline CDR1 is SEHNR and CDR2 FQNEAQ (reference sequence). This CDR3 region has 13 residues. The CDR3 protein is CAGSFGTDYGYIF. The CDR3 DNA is TGTGCCGGCAGCTTCGGAACTGACTATGGCTACATCTTC.

With respect to this clonotype: This clone may be a read error of a much larger clone one base away. This sequence joins TRBV28 and TRBJ2-3; D not resolved. Germline V lookup: CDR1 MDHEN, CDR2 SYDVKM. CDR3 size: 15 residues. In DNA form, the CDR3 reads TGTGCCAGCAGTTTAGGCCTTGCGAGCACAGAAACGCAGTATTTT. Protein: CASSLGLASTETQYF.

The chain recombines TRBV2 with TRBJ2-1; tentative D call: TRBD1 (5 bases). Trimming left V 5 bases short and J 7 bases short, with 12 bases between. Looked up from germline, CDR1 is SNHLY and CDR2 is FYNNEI. The CDR3 loop spans 13 amino acids. The chain's CDR3 is CASSLSYRNEQFF. CDR3 coding DNA: TGTGCCAGCAGTTTAAGCTACAGGAATGAGCAGTTCTTC.

About this clonotype: A junction boundary mismatches the germline segment, possibly from a read error. The rearrangement links TRBV29-1 to TRBJ2-3, with D perhaps matching TRBD2 (5 bases). The CDR3 is 14 residues long. CDR1 and CDR2 from the germline V gene are SQVTM and ANQGSEA. The CDR3 here is CSVEMGVVKDTQYF. In nucleotides, the CDR3 is TGCAGTGTTGAGATGGGAGTGGTGAAAGATACGCAGTATTTT.

For this clonotype: The conserved phenylalanine or tryptophan is not found at the CDR3 terminus, so this likely reflects a read error. V is TRBV29-1 and J is TRBJ1-2; D is unclear. CDR3 length equals 13 residues. The V end was cut by 3 bases, the J end by 2 bases, with 10 bases between. The germline V gene has CDR1 SQVTM and CDR2 ANQGSEA. The CDR3 loop is CSVDDGENYGYTL. The CDR3 DNA sequence: TGCAGCGTTGACGACGGGGAGAACTATGGCTACACCTTG.

Comment on this clonotype: Being one base from a much bigger clone, this may be a read error. The chain carries TRBV5-1 and TRBJ2-3, with 9 bases that match TRBD2. Germline assignment: CDR1 SGHRS and CDR2 YFSETQ. This CDR3 contains 16 residues. CDR3 loop: CACSSSPAGGADTQYF. DNA of the CDR3: TGCGCCTGCAGCTCATCCCCGGCGGGAGGGGCAGATACGCAGTATTTT.

Of note for this clonotype: One junction end does not reproduce the germline sequence, and a read error may be involved. As DNA, the CDR3 is TGCGCCAGCTGCCAAGTGGTGCGAGCGGGAGAGTCCAATGAGCAGTTCTTC. It is translated as CASCQVVRAGESNEQFF. The V and J genes are TRBV4-1 and TRBJ2-1; 8 bases agree with TRBD2. CDR1 is MGHRA and CDR2 is YSYEKL in the germline V gene. The CDR3 consists of 17 residues.

Comments on this clonotype: A read error is possible here, since a much larger clone lies one base away. J is TRBJ2-3 and V is TRBV30, with 12 positions matching TRBD2. From germline, CDR1 is GTSNPN and CDR2 SVGIG (reference sequence). CDR3 length: 14 residues. CDR3 nucleotide sequence: TGTGCCTGGACTAGCGGGAGGGCCACCCATACGCGGTATTTT. Protein: CAWTSGRATHTRYF.

With regard to this clonotype: This may stem from a read error, because a much larger clone lies one nucleotide away. This chain links TRBV28 with TRBJ2-7; D not resolved. This CDR3 contains 18 residues. CDR1 and CDR2 from the germline V gene are MDHEN and SYDVKM. V was trimmed by 3 bases and J by 0 bases, leaving 21 bases between them. The DNA of the CDR3 is TGTGCCAGCAGTTTCCCGAGCGCCCTGACACGACGCTCCTACGAGCAGTACTTC. This gives the protein CASSFPSALTRRSYEQYF.

A word on this clonotype: The CDR3 end shows no conserved phenylalanine or tryptophan, and so a read error is likely. The CDR3 sequence is CASTSYTDTQYI. The CDR3 nucleotides are TGTGCCAGCACTTCCTACACAGATACGCAGTATATT. J is TRBJ2-3 and V is TRBV11-2; D is uncertain. The CDR3 loop spans 12 amino acids. Deletions cut 7 bases from V and 2 bases from J, with 7 bases between. Per the germline V gene, CDR1 is SGHAT and CDR2 is FQNNGV.

V gene TRBV10-1 combines with J gene TRBJ2-7; weak D call: TRBD2 (6 bases). Germline assignment: CDR1 WNHNN and CDR2 SYGVQD (reference sequence). The CDR3 contains 14 residues. The CDR3 reads CATSDRRDSYEQYF. For the CDR3, the DNA is TGCGCTACCAGTGACCGGCGGGACTCCTACGAGCAGTACTTC.

As for this clonotype: Likely a read error: the CDR3 ends without its conserved phenylalanine or tryptophan. The V gene is TRBV12-3 or TRBV12-4, the J gene TRBJ2-5; D not certain. The CDR3 has 14 amino acids. CDR3 loop: CACSIPGRQETQYL. In DNA form, the CDR3 reads TGTGCCTGCAGTATTCCTGGGCGGCAAGAGACCCAGTACTTA.

With respect to this clonotype: At one of its ends the junction is not consistent with the germline gene, which may arise from a read error. J is TRBJ2-3 and V is TRBV10-3, with TRBD2 identical over 9 bases. CDR1 and CDR2 (germline): ENHRY, SYGVKD. The CDR3 sequence is 17 residues long. The CDR3 nucleotides are TGTGCCATCAGTGAATCCCCGACTAGCGGTAGCACAGATGCGCAGTATTTT. Translation gives CAISESPTSGSTDAQYF.

This clonotype was observed at least ten times. This rearrangement joins TRBV12-3 or TRBV12-4 to TRBJ1-2; TRBD1 aligns across 10 bases. CDR3 length: 17 residues. Trimming took 5 bases from V and 1 from J; bases not matched to a gene: 10. The CDR3 nucleotides are TGTGCCAGCAGTCCGGGGGACAGGGGCAAGAATAACTATGGCTACACCTTC. This gives the protein CASSPGDRGKNNYGYTF.